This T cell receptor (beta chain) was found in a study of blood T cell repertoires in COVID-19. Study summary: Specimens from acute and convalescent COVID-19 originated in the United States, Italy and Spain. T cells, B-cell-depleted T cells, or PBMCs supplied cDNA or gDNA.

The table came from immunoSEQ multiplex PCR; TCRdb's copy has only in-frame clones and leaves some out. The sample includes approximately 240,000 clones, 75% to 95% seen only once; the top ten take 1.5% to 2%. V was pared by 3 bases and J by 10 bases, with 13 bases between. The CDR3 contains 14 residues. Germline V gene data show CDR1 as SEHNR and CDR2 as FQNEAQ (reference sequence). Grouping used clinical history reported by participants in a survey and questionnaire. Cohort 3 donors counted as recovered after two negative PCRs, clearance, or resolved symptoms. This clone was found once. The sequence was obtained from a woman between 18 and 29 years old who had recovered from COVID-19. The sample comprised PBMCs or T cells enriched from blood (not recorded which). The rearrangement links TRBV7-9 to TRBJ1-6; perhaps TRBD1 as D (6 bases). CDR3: CASSLGGGWSPLHF. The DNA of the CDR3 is TGTGCCAGCAGCTTGGGTGGGGGCTGGTCACCCCTCCACTTT.